The source of this T cell receptor (beta chain) is a study of CD8+CD57+ T cells in acquired aplastic anemia. Turning to the study itself: An average of 3.2 ug of DNA was obtained from sorted CD4+ and CD8+ cells.

Profiling that covered TCR beta VDJ and CDR3 relied on genomic DNA as its template. TCRdb redid the calling of the reads with MiXCR, one entry per CDR3 protein. The sample holds hundreds of thousands of distinct CDR3 sequences; approximately 79% are singletons and the top ten take less than 50%. The sample holds one count of this clonotype. Its antigen is undetermined. The CDR3 is 13 residues long. CDR1 is DFQATT, CDR2 SNEGSKA, per germline (reference sequence). Points from the study as a whole: A set of approximately 29 CD8+ CDR3 sequences was shared between patients and controls, and these sequences appeared highly expressed in patients.

Patients who underwent sequencing had shown CD8+CD57+ cell expansion by flow cytometry. Blood samples were obtained from patients who had received no prior therapy. V usage is TRBV20-1 and J usage is TRBJ2-5; 7 nucleotides agree with TRBD2. This clonotype was obtained from a human donor with aplastic anemia. The sequencing sample was made of sorted CD4+, CD8+, or CD8+CD57+ T cells (not recorded which) from PBMCs. The CDR3 bases are TGCAGCTGGGCGGGAGAACGCGGCGAGACCCAGTACTTC. It translates to CSWAGERGETQYF.